One and the same sample provided the 17 T cell receptor beta chains below, sequenced in a study of neoadjuvant anti-PD-1 for oral cavity cancer (dated by TCRdb to the early 2020s). The intended sense of this specimen's time point label: before neoadjuvant nivolumab. The library was made by the immunoSEQ multiplex PCR assay. In TCRdb, the immuneACCESS table is reduced to in-frame sequences with V and J assigned. These tables do not hold every clone; where another copy was compared, an unresolved V gene accounts for under half, and the others remain unexplained. The sample profile shows some 6,900 clones; under 85% of them were found once. The biggest ten clones account for around 3.1% of the sample. The source material was PBMCs, sampled before nivolumab (anti-PD-1) treatment. These receptors were taken from a person between 40 and 79 years old with oral cavity squamous cell carcinoma.

V and J are TRBV2 and TRBJ1-2; D unresolved. V was cut by 8 bases and J by 2 bases, with 12 bases left in between. Germline V gene lookup returns CDR1 SNHLY and CDR2 FYNNEI. This CDR3 comprises 13 residues. The chain's CDR3 is CASEGSRNYGYTF. DNA for the CDR3: TGTGCCAGCGAGGGTTCTCGCAACTATGGCTACACCTTC.

V and J are TRBV15 and TRBJ1-3; D is uncertain. Deletions cut 5 bases from V and 2 bases from J, with 13 bases between. The CDR3 runs 15 residues. Germline CDR1 reads LNHNV; CDR2 reads YYDKDF (reference sequence). CDR3 sequence: CATSVVGLAGNTIYF. CDR3 coding DNA: TGTGCCACCAGCGTGGTGGGTCTGGCTGGAAACACCATATATTTT.

The rearrangement joins TRBV19 to TRBJ1-2, with D unclear. Germline CDR1 and CDR2: LNHDA and SQIVND (reference sequence). The V end lost 7 bases, the J end lost 1 base, and 7 bases lay between the germline ends. The CDR3 runs to 12 residues. The CDR3 DNA sequence: TGTGCCAGTAACGAGCTTAACTATGGCTACACCTTC. Protein product: CASNELNYGYTF.

The V call is TRBV11-2, the J call TRBJ1-4; D is possibly TRBD1 (5 bases). The CDR3 has 16 residues. Germline CDR1 SGHAT, CDR2 FQNNGV. Trimming removed 5 bases from V and 3 bases from J, with 16 bases in between. For the CDR3, the DNA is TGTGCCAGCAGCACCCGAGCAGGGCCCGCTAATGAAAAACTGTTTTTT. This codes for CASSTRAGPANEKLFF.

The rearrangement uses TRBV9 and TRBJ2-5, with 8 bases lining up with TRBD2. The V gene's germline CDR1 is SGDLS and CDR2 YYNGEE. Germline trimming cut 0 bases from V and 1 base from J; bases unmatched to any gene: 5. This CDR3 has 16 residues. CDR3 in amino acids: CASSVGISGGQETQYF. In DNA form, the CDR3 reads TGTGCCAGCAGCGTAGGGATCAGCGGGGGCCAAGAGACCCAGTACTTC.

This clone was found a few times. This chain links TRBV11-2 with TRBJ2-7, with 7 bases lining up with TRBD1. This CDR3 is 15 amino acids long. From germline, CDR1 is SGHAT and CDR2 FQNNGV. V trimming: 0 bases; J trimming: 6 bases; junction bases outside the gene matches: 8. CDR3 sequence: CASSLEGHRGGEQYF. CDR3 nucleotide sequence: TGTGCCAGCAGCTTAGAAGGCCACAGGGGCGGCGAGCAGTACTTC.

The sample holds a few counts of this clone. J is TRBJ1-3 and V is TRBV9, with D possibly being TRBD1 (5 bases). Germline lookup yields CDR1 SGDLS and CDR2 YYNGEE. The CDR3 has 16 amino acids. V lost 0 bases and J lost 0, with 10 bases in between. The CDR3: CASSVGGGISGNTIYF. The CDR3 DNA reads TGTGCCAGCAGCGTAGGCGGGGGAATCTCTGGAAACACCATATATTTT. Full variable domain (missing parts from reference TRBV9 and TRBJ1-3): DSGVTQTPKHLITATGQRVTLRCSPRSGDLSVYWYQQSLDQGLQFLIQYYNGEERAKGNILERFSAQQFPDLHSELNLSSLELGDSALYFCASSVGGGISGNTIYFGEGSWLTVV.

The chain joins TRBV28 to TRBJ2-2; 10 positions match TRBD1. CDR1 MDHEN and CDR2 SYDVKM come from the germline V gene. The CDR3 has 17 residues. The V gene end was trimmed by 4 bases and the J gene end by 2 bases; junction bases not matched to a gene: 7. The CDR3 sequence is CASSSYRDRGNTGELFF. CDR3 DNA sequence: TGTGCCAGCAGTTCCTACCGGGACAGGGGAAACACCGGGGAGCTGTTTTTT. Supplemented by reference TRBV28 and TRBJ2-2, the full variable domain reads DVKVTQSSRYLVKRTGEKVFLECVQDMDHENMFWYRQDPGLGLRLIYFSYDVKMKEKGDIPEGYSVSREKKERFSLILESASTNQTSMYLCASSSYRDRGNTGELFFGEGSRLTVL.

This clone was counted a single time. V and J are TRBV5-1 and TRBJ2-3; 7 bases align to TRBD1. J was trimmed by 6 bases and V by 1 base; bases with no gene match: 8. Germline V lookup: CDR1 SGHRS, CDR2 YFSETQ. The CDR3 loop spans 15 amino acids. The CDR3, as DNA: TGCGCCAGCAGCTTGAGACAGGGAGATGGGGATACGCAGTATTTT. Its protein is CASSLRQGDGDTQYF.

The J gene is TRBJ2-1, the V gene TRBV6-6, with TRBD1 matching over 7 bases. The CDR3 runs 13 residues. Germline CDR1 is MNHNY and CDR2 is SVGAGI (reference sequence). The J segment lost 9 bases and the V segment lost 5 bases, leaving 7 bases of the junction unmatched. CDR3 nucleotides: TGTGCCAGCAGTCCGACAGGGTCCCGTGAGCAGTTCTTC. Translated, it gives CASSPTGSREQFF.

The chain has TRBV14 and TRBJ1-4; possibly TRBD1 for D (6 bases). V gave up 1 base and J gave up 4 bases, with 13 bases separating them. Per the germline V gene, CDR1 is SGHDN and CDR2 is FVKESK. This CDR3 contains 16 residues. The CDR3 reads CASSQGLQGINEKLFF. The CDR3 DNA reads TGTGCCAGCAGCCAAGGGCTACAGGGTATTAATGAAAAACTGTTTTTT.

This clone was seen only a few times. V is TRBV7-9 and J is TRBJ1-2; 9 nucleotides align to TRBD1. The CDR3 extends over 14 amino acids. CDR1 and CDR2 from the germline V gene are SEHNR and FQNEAQ (reference sequence). V lost 6 bases to trimming and J lost 6 bases; unmatched junction nucleotides: 8. CDR3 amino acids: CASRHSQGADGYTF. The DNA of the CDR3 is TGTGCCAGCAGGCACTCACAGGGGGCAGATGGCTACACCTTC. Looking up the rest from reference TRBV7-9 and TRBJ1-2 gives the full variable domain: DTGVSQNPRHKITKRGQNVTFRCDPISEHNRLYWYRQTLGQGPEFLTYFQNEAQLEKSRLLSDRFSAERPKGSFSTLEIQRTEQGDSAMYLCASRHSQGADGYTFGSGTRLTVV.

The J gene is TRBJ2-5, the V gene TRBV19, with no clear D. The CDR3 has 19 amino acids. CDR1 LNHDA and CDR2 SQIVND come from the germline V gene (reference sequence). Trimming pared 2 bases from V and 1 base from J, leaving 23 bases between. For the CDR3, the DNA is TGTGCCAGTAGTATAACGCCCAGTGACCTATACAACTCCCAAGAGACCCAGTACTTC. Translation: CASSITPSDLYNSQETQYF.

This clone was picked up a small number of times. The gene calls are TRBV6-4 and TRBJ1-6; no reliable D call. The germline V gene encodes CDR1 MRHNA and CDR2 SNTAGT. The CDR3 spans 13 residues. V was pared by 2 bases and J by 5 bases, with 4 bases between. CDR3 amino acids: CASSDRDNSPLHF. DNA of the CDR3: TGTGCCAGCAGTGACAGGGATAATTCACCCCTCCACTTT.

There are a few counts of this clone. The genes are TRBV5-1 and TRBJ1-2; unclear D gene. The CDR3 has 15 amino acids. In germline, CDR1 is SGHRS, CDR2 YFSETQ. V lost 0 bases and J 4 bases, leaving 13 bases between the germline ends. CDR3 coding DNA: TGCGCCAGCAGCTTGGGGCAGATGATGACCTATGGCTACACCTTC. Translation: CASSLGQMMTYGYTF.

This clone was counted between two and nine times. The chain is built from TRBV2 and TRBJ1-5, with D unresolved. V lost 3 bases to trimming and J lost 0 bases, with 12 bases between them. Germline V lookup: CDR1 SNHLY, CDR2 FYNNEI. CDR3 length: 16 residues. CDR3 protein: CASSDETNYSNQPQHF. The CDR3 DNA is TGTGCCAGCAGTGACGAGACAAATTATAGCAATCAGCCCCAGCATTTT.

This chain connects TRBV9 to TRBJ1-1; a possible D gene is TRBD1 (6 bases). Trimming took off 4 bases at V and 5 bases at J, with 21 bases between the two ends. Germline lookup yields CDR1 SGDLS and CDR2 YYNGEE. This CDR3 is 16 amino acids long. In nucleotides, the CDR3 is TGTGCCAGCAGCTCCCTAGGGGGGGTGGCCGAAACTGAAGCTTTCTTT. Translation gives CASSSLGGVAETEAFF.